The entry below gives a single TCR beta chain sequence along with its context. Antigen unknown. Sequencing used immunoSEQ multiplex PCR; TCRdb keeps in-frame clones, though not all of them. The sample contains about 97,000 clones, 88% of which appear only once. The data derive from a study of T cell responses to AZD1222 COVID-19 vaccine. Across the whole study: Second-dose groups at about 4 or about 12 weeks were pooled. General study points: Spike was spanned by vaccine-associated CD4 TCRs, which were dominant at 160-218 and 743-854. Just a handful of people given AZD1222 tested seropositive at baseline. The donor cohort was predominantly white British with a female majority, and clonal diversity may have been underestimated.

V shed 1 base and J 0 bases; nucleotides not matched to a gene: 3. The CDR3 totals 15 residues. Germline V gene sequence: CDR1 SGHTA, CDR2 FQGNSA. This chain joins TRBV7-2 and TRBJ2-7; 7 nucleotides agree with TRBD1. The receptor was derived from an adult in good health. Here the sequenced sample was peripheral blood, taken on day 0 of AZD1222 vaccination. The CDR3 DNA reads as TGTGCCAGCAGCTTAGGAGGGGGCAGCTCCTACGAGCAGTACTTC. Protein sequence: CASSLGGGSSYEQYF.